This TCR beta chain is from a study of beta chain features in type 1 diabetes. Study information: Across all samples, 100 million to 130 million sorted cells were examined. Overall study results and limits: Among all four CD4+ subsets, Type 1 diabetes patients had TCRB CDR3s that were moderately but significantly shorter. Cells that show high TCR expression could be over-represented by cDNA sequencing.

Expressed TCRB transcripts were sequenced because the entire RNA isolate underwent reverse transcription. TCRdb keeps only in-frame clones here, not all; method: immunoSEQ multiplex PCR. The sample lists approximately 730,000 clones; roughly an eighth were seen once. Blood was collected once per donor into heparin, averaging roughly 110 mL. By way of CD45RO/CCR7/CD25/CD127/CD95/CD27, the CD4+ regulatory, stem cell-like memory, central memory and naive cells were sorted. Regarding this clone: Its target is not known.

With 9 bases removed from V and 8 bases from J, the gap between germline ends came to 14 bases. The CDR3 has 13 amino acids. Germline CDR1 and CDR2: MNHEY and SVGAGI. This chain connects TRBV6-5 to TRBJ1-6; a weak D match, TRBD1 (5 bases). The TCR originated in a man aged 18 to 35 with type 1 diabetes. Specimen: naive CD4+ T cells from blood. For the CDR3, the DNA is TGTGCCAGTAGGGTCAGGGAGGATTCACCCCTCCACTTT. Its translation is CASRVREDSPLHF.